These T cell receptor beta chains were read from a single sample in a study of control samples from healthy donors and cancer patients. The protocol was immunoSEQ multiplex PCR, while the TCRdb copy is restricted to in-frame clones and leaves out a portion. The sample gives some 150,000 clones, around 94% of which show up once; roughly 13% is in the top ten. Source material: blood. The receptors originated from a man between 40 and 49 years old in good health. CDR3s include the opening cysteine and the closing phenylalanine or tryptophan. Each record gives: V gene, CDR3 length, J gene, D gene, CDR3 DNA, CDR3 protein. The D gene is left open where the match is weak.

>TRBV10-1|15|TRBJ2-3|.
TGCGCCAGCAGTGAGTGGCCGGGTAGCACAGATACGCAGTATTTT
CASSEWPGSTDTQYF
>TRBV11-2|19|TRBJ1-2|TRBD1
TGTGCCAGCAGCAGCGTCCGGGACAGGGGAAACCTCACCCACTATGGCTACACCTTC
CASSSVRDRGNLTHYGYTF
>TRBV4-3|12|TRBJ1-1|.
TGCGCCAGCAGCCAAGATAGGGCTGAAGCTTTCTTT
CASSQDRAEAFF
>TRBV6-4|13|TRBJ2-3|.
TGTGCCAGCAGTGTTGGTGGCACAGATACGCAGTATTTT
CASSVGGTDTQYF
>TRBV28|22|TRBJ2-1|TRBD2
TGTGCCAGCAGTTTATGCATCCCCGGGACTAGCGGGTTCCATCCCCCTTACAATGAGCAGTTCTTC
CASSLCIPGTSGFHPPYNEQFF
>TRBV27|15|TRBJ2-7|TRBD2
TGTGCCAGCAGTTTATGGACTAGCGGCAATGGCGAGCAGTACTTC
CASSLWTSGNGEQYF
>TRBV6-1|16|TRBJ2-1|.
TGTGCCAGCAGTGAAGCAGTGACTAGGGGGTACAATGAGCAGTTCTTC
CASSEAVTRGYNEQFF
>TRBV11-3|15|TRBJ2-1|.
TGTGCCAGCAGCTTAGATAGCGGGACAGGATATGAGCAGTTCTTC
CASSLDSGTGYEQFF
>TRBV9|16|TRBJ2-5|.
TGTGCCAGCAGCGTAGCCCCCACGGGGATCCAAGAGACCCAGTACTTC
CASSVAPTGIQETQYF
>TRBV19|16|TRBJ2-7|.
TGTGCCAGTAGTATAGGGGGCGGAACACTGAACTACGAGCAGTGCTTC
CASSIGGGTLNYEQCF
>TRBV7-9|16|TRBJ2-7|TRBD1
TGTGCCAGCAGCTTAAGTATAGGGACAGGGACCTACGAGCAGTACTTC
CASSLSIGTGTYEQYF
>TRBV6-2/TRBV6-3|13|TRBJ1-1|.
TGTGCCAGCAGTTACTCGAGGGGGACTGAAGCTTTCTTT
CASSYSRGTEAFF
>TRBV4-3|15|TRBJ2-1|.
TGCGCCAGCAGCCAAGCCCTAATGGTCCAGGGGGAGCAGTTCTTC
CASSQALMVQGEQFF
>TRBV6-2/TRBV6-3|18|TRBJ2-3|TRBD2
TGTGCCAGCAGTTACATAGCGGGGGTCGCCTCTACGGCAGATACGCAGTATTTT
CASSYIAGVASTADTQYF
>TRBV9|12|TRBJ2-1|TRBD2
TGTGCCAGCAGCTTGGCGGGGGTGAGGCAGTTCTTC
CASSLAGVRQFF
>TRBV4-1|13|TRBJ1-1|.
TGCGCCAGCAGCCGGGGACAGAACACTGAAGCTTTCTTT
CASSRGQNTEAFF
>TRBV30|15|TRBJ1-4|.
TGTGCCTGGAGTGTGGGTGCAGGGGCGCCGGAAAAACTGTTTTTT
CAWSVGAGAPEKLFF
>TRBV5-1|13|TRBJ2-1|.
TGCGCCAGCAGCTTGGATTGGTACAATGAGCAGTTCTTC
CASSLDWYNEQFF
>TRBV28|16|TRBJ1-6|.
TGTGCCAGCAGTTTGGCGTCAGGGATTGGCGATTCACCCCTCCACTTT
CASSLASGIGDSPLHF
>TRBV5-4|14|TRBJ2-2|.
TGTGCCAGCAGCTTGGCTGTGAACACCGGGGAGCTGTTTTTT
CASSLAVNTGELFF
>TRBV18|18|TRBJ2-1|TRBD2
TGTGCCAGCTCACCATTACGAGCGGGAGTCTCGTCCTACAATGAGCAGTTCTTC
CASSPLRAGVSSYNEQFF
>TRBV29-1|15|TRBJ2-3|TRBD2
TGCAGCGCCGGCGGGACTAGCGGGCGGGCAGATACGCAGTATTTT
CSAGGTSGRADTQYF
>TRBV4-3|15|TRBJ2-1|TRBD2
TGCGCCAGCAGCCAAGATAAGACTAGCTCTAATGAGCAGTTCTTC
CASSQDKTSSNEQFF
>TRBV23-1|14|TRBJ1-2|.
TGCGCCAGCAGTCAATCGGACCCCCCCCGTGGCTACACCTTC
CASSQSDPPRGYTF
>TRBV7-2|15|TRBJ1-6|.
TGTGCCAGCAGCTTAGCGGGCAGGGATAATTCACCCCTCCACTTT
CASSLAGRDNSPLHF
>TRBV11-1|14|TRBJ1-1|.
TGTGCCAGCAGCTTACAGGGAATGAACACTGAAGCTTTCTTT
CASSLQGMNTEAFF
>TRBV11-2|17|TRBJ2-2|TRBD1
TGTGCCAGCAATCCCTTGTGGGACAGGGGAAGGACCGGGGAGCTGTTTTTT
CASNPLWDRGRTGELFF
>TRBV6-1|14|TRBJ1-5|.
TGTGCCAGCAGTGAGGGCAGCTACAATCAGCCCCAGCATTTT
CASSEGSYNQPQHF